This T cell receptor (beta chain) stems from a study of Ad26.COV2.S vaccination and SARS-CoV-2 variants. This clone was counted between two and nine times. The assay was immunoSEQ multiplex PCR, and TCRdb's table has in-frame clones only and misses some. The sample contains about 94,000 clones, roughly 84% of which appear only once. Here the sequenced sample was peripheral blood, taken after recovery from COVID-19. The receptor comes from a human donor who had recovered from COVID-19.

CDR3 in DNA: TGTGCCAGTAGACGGACTAGCGGGAGCTACGAGCAGTACTTC. Amino acids: CASRRTSGSYEQYF. The chain links TRBV3-1 (or the pseudogene TRBV3-2) to TRBJ2-7; 13 bases align to TRBD2. Germline V gene data show CDR1 as LGHDT and CDR2 as YNNKEL (reference sequence). The CDR3 sequence is 14 residues long. The J segment lost 3 bases and the V segment lost 9 bases, leaving 5 bases of the junction unmatched.